Each of the 4 T cell receptor beta chains below was sequenced from the same sample in a study of blood T cell repertoires in COVID-19. Here immunoSEQ multiplex PCR was the method, and the copy in TCRdb shows in-frame clones only, minus some. Of 250,000 to 300,000 clones listed, 89% are singletons. The specimen sequenced was peripheral blood. The receptors were sampled from a middle-aged woman who had recovered from COVID-19.

CDR3 nucleotide sequence: TGCGCCAGCAGCCAATCTCTCTCCAGGAACGGTGGCTACACCTTC. Encoded protein: CASSQSLSRNGGYTF. The V call is TRBV4-1, the J call TRBJ1-2; no clear D gene. This CDR3 spans 15 amino acids. CDR1 is MGHRA, CDR2 YSYEKL, per germline. Trimming removed 2 bases at V and 7 bases at J, with 17 bases between.

The chain has TRBV3-1 (or the pseudogene TRBV3-2) and TRBJ2-1; tentatively, D is TRBD2 (5 bases). Germline V gene lookup returns CDR1 LGHDT and CDR2 YNNKEL (reference sequence). V was pared by 3 bases and J by 8 bases, with 14 bases between. The CDR3 consists of 14 residues. The CDR3, as DNA: TGTGCCAGCAGCCAGAAAACTAGACCCGATGAGCAGTTCTTC. This codes for CASSQKTRPDEQFF.

The chain carries TRBV2 and TRBJ2-1, with TRBD1 as a possible D gene (5 bases). Trimming removed 7 bases from V and 6 bases from J, with 13 bases in between. CDR1 SNHLY and CDR2 FYNNEI come from the germline V gene. This CDR3 contains 13 residues. The chain's CDR3 is CASKLGQINEQFF. CDR3 nucleotide sequence: TGTGCCAGCAAGCTCGGACAAATCAATGAGCAGTTCTTC. The whole variable domain, filled in from reference TRBV2 and TRBJ2-1, reads EPEVTQTPSHQVTQMGQEVILRCVPISNHLYFYWYRQILGQKVEFLVSFYNNEISEKSEIFDDQFSVERPDGSNFTLKIRSTKLEDSAMYFCASKLGQINEQFFGPGTRLTVL.

This clone has just one count. The chain carries TRBV19 and TRBJ2-2, with a possible D match to TRBD1 (8 bases). V was cut by 6 bases and J by 6 bases, with 17 bases left in between. Germline CDR1 is LNHDA and CDR2 is SQIVND (reference sequence). The CDR3 loop spans 15 amino acids. The CDR3 region has the DNA TGTGCCAGTAGCACAGGGGGGGGTTTGGCCGGGGAGCTGTTTTTT. Protein sequence: CASSTGGGLAGELFF.